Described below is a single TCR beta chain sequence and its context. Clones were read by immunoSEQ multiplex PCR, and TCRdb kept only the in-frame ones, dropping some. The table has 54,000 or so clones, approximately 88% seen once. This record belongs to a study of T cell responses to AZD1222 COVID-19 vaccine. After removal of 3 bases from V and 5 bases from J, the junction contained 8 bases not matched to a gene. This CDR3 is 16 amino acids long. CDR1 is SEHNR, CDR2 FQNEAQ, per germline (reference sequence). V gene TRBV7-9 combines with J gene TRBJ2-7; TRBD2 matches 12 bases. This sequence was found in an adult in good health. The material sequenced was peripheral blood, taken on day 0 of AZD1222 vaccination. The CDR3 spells CASSLWTSGNPHEQYF. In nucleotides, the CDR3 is TGTGCCAGCAGCTTGTGGACTAGCGGGAATCCCCACGAGCAGTACTTC.